This T cell receptor (beta chain) was sequenced for a study of cytomegalovirus exposure and HLA in healthy donors. Findings of the study overall: Both high specificity and high sensitivity reportedly marked the classifier's diagnosis of cytomegalovirus status. Most of the TCR beta V segments (in an earlier analysis) were productive either about 90% or about 30% of the time.

Both 60 Vbeta primers and 13 Jbeta primers went into the PCR. Sequencing was performed with immunoSEQ multiplex PCR; in TCRdb, only in-frame clones are kept and a portion is missing. This repertoire includes some 62,000 clones. The CDR3 loop spans 11 amino acids. The germline gives CDR1 MNHEY, CDR2 SVGAGI. In regard to this clone: The antigen remains undetermined. An end of the junction does not agree with germline; a read error may underlie this.

The rearrangement joins TRBV6-5 to TRBJ2-7; D remains unclear. The source material was PBMCs. This sequence was found in a man younger than 45 in good health and CMV-seropositive. The CDR3 DNA reads as TGTGCCAGAAGTTACGCGAACGAGCAGTACTTC. Translating gives CARSYANEQYF.